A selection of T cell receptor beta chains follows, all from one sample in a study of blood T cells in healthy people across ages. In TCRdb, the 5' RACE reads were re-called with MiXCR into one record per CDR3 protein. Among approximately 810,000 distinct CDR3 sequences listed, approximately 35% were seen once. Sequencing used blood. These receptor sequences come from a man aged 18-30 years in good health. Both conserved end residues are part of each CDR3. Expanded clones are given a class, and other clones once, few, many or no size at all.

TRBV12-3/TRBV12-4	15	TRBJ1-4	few	CASSPIQTTNEKLFF
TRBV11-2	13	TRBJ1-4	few	CASSLTDVEKLFF
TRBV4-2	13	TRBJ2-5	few	CASSQDSRGTQYF
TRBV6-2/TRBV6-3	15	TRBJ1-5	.	CASRASMLGLQPQHF
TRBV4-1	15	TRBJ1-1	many	CASSQETALYTEAFF
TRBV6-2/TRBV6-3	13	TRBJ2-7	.	CASRTRDNYEQYF
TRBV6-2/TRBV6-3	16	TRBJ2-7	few	CASSSLGAERTYEQYF
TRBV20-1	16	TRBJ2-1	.	CSARTGDSGGSGAQFF
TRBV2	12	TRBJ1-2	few	CASSEDRGGYTF
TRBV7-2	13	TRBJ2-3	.	CASSLTSTDTRYF
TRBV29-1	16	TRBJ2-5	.	CSVPTRLSGAAETQYF
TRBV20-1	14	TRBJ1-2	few	CSAGLPTGIYGYTF
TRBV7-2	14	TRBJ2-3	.	CASSSYLAVYTQYF
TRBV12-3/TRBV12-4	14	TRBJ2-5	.	CASSVDRSQETQYF
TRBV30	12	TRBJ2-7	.	CAWSPRGSEQDF
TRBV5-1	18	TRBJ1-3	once	CASSLGGDRAFSGNTIYF
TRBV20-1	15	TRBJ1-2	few	CSARDRGVVAYGYTF
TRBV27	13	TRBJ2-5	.	CASSGGVFETQYF
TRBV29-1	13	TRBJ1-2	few	CSVEGGVYYGYTF
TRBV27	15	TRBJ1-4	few	CASSLMKGAWEKLFF
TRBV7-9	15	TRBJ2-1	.	CASRPLGGSYNEQFF
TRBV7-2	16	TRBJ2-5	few	CASSLVGLAEQETQYF
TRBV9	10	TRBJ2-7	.	CAEGPYEQYF
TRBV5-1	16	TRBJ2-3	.	CASSLGRDRVSGTQYF
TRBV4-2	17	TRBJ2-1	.	CASSQDVGVGACYEQFF
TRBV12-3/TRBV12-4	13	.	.	CASTLTSQETQFF
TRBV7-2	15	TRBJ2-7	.	CASSSRAGPSYEQYF
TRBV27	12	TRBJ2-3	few	CASSLASGVPYF
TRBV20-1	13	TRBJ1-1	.	CSARVGTGVNAFF
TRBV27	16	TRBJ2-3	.	CASSLTRAGGTDTQYF
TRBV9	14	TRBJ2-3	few	CASSVSRSADTQYF
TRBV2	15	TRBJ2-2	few	CASSVRYSNTGELFF
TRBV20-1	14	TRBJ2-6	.	CSASQGSGANVLTF
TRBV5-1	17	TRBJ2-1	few	CASSFRSGGAVYNEQFF
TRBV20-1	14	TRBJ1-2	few	CSAPVVGRGYGYTF
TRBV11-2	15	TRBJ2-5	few	CASSLPRGIQETQYF
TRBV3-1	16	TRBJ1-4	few	CASSQDRGGTNEKLFF
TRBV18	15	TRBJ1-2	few	CASSRSDSPNYGYTF
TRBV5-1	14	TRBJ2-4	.	CASSATGHGDIQYF
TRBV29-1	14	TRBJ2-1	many	CSVAGTSSYNEQFF
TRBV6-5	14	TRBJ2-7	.	CASSRQGPYNEQYF
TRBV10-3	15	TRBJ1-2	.	CAISEGGPPNYDYTF
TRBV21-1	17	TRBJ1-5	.	CASSRGGGGPYNQPQHF
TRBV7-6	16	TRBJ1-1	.	CASSSDDRSTSTEAFF
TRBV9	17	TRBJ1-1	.	CASSVGLVARRGTEAFF
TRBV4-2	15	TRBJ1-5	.	CASSQEGQNNQPQHF
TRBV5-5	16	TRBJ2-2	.	CASSPNLVLSTGELFF
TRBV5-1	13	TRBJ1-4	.	CASGQGGGEKLFF
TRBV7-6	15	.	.	CASSSPGTEYNEQYF
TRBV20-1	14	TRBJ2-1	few	CSATWDRVRNEQFF
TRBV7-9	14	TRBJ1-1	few	CASSQGGAGTEAFF
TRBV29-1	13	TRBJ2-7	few	CSVGRDDSYEQYF
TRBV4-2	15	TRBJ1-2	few	CASSQGEGINYGYTF
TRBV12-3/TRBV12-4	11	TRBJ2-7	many	CASSLGDRGYF
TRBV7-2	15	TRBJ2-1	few	CASSFRDLSYNEQFF
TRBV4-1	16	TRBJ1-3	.	CASSQPTRGRGNTIYF
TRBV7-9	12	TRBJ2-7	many	CASSLAGPKQYF